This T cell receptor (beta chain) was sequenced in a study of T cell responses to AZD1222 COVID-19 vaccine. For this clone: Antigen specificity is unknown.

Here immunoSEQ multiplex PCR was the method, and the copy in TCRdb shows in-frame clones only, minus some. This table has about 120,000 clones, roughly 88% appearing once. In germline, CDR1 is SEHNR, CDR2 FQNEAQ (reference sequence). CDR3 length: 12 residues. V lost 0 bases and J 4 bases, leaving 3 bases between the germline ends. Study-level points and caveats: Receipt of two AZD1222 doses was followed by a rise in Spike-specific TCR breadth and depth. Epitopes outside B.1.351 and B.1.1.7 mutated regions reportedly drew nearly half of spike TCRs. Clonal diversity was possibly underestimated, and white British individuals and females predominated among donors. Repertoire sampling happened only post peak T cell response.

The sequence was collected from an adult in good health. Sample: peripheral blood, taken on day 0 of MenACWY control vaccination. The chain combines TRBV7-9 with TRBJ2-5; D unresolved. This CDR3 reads CASSLARETQYF. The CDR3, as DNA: TGTGCCAGCAGCTTAGCCCGAGAGACCCAGTACTTC.